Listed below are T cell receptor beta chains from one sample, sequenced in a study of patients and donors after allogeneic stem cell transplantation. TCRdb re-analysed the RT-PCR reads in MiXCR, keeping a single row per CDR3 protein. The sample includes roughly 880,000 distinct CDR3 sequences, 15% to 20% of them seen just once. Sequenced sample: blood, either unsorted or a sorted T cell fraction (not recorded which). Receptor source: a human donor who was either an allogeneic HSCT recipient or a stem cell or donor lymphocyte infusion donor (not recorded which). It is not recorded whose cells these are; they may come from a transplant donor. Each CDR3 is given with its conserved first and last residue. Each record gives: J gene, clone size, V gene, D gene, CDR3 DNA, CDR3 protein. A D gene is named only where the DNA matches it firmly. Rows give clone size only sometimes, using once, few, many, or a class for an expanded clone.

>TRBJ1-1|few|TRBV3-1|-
TGTGCCAGCAGCCAAGAGTTACGGCCGAACACTGAAGCTTTCTTT
CASSQELRPNTEAFF
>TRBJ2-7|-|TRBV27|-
TGTGCCAGTTATGGAGGGGACGAGCAGTACTTC
CASYGGDEQYF
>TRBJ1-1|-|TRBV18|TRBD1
TGTGCCAGCTCCCCCCTCCTTCTCCGGACAGGGGGGCATACTGAAGCTTTCTTT
CASSPLLLRTGGHTEAFF
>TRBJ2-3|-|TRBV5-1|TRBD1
TGCGCCAGCAGCTTGTATAGGGGACAGGGGGTCCCAGATACGCAGTATTTT
CASSLYRGQGVPDTQYF
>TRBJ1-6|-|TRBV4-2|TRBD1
TGTGCCAGCAGCCAGGTTCAGGGGGTGAATTCACCCCTCCACTTT
CASSQVQGVNSPLHF
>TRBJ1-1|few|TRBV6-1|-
TGTGCCAGCAGGCCCGAATACCACAGGGCTGAAGCTTTCTTT
CASRPEYHRAEAFF
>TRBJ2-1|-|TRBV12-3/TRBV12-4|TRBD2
TGTGCCAGCAGTTTTTTAGCTAGCGGGATGAAATACAATGAGCAGTTCTTC
CASSFLASGMKYNEQFF
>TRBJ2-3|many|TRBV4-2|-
TGTGCCAGCAGCCAAGAAGTCGGCGGAACCACAGATACGCAGTATTTT
CASSQEVGGTTDTQYF
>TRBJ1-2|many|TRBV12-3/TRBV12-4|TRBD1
TGTGCCAGCAGTTTGTCAGGGGGAGGCTACACCTTC
CASSLSGGGYTF
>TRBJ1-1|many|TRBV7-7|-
TGTGCCAGCAGTATCGAGGTGAACACTGAAGCTTTCTTT
CASSIEVNTEAFF
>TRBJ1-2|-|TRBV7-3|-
TGTGCCAGCAGCTTAAGTTTTGCAACAGGCTACACCTTC
CASSLSFATGYTF
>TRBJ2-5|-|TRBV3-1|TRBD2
TGTGCCAGCAGCCAAGTGGACGCGGGAGGTTTGGAAGAGACCCAGTACTTC
CASSQVDAGGLEETQYF
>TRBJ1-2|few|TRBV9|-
TGTGCCAGCAGCCAGAGCTGGGTCAATAACTATGGCTACACCTTC
CASSQSWVNNYGYTF
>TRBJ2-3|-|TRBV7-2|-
TGTGCCAGCAGCCGCACCGGGTTCACTAGCACAGATACGCAGTATTTT
CASSRTGFTSTDTQYF
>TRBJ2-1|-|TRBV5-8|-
TGTGCCAGCAATTACCAGGGTAGGAGCAATGAGCAGTTCTTC
CASNYQGRSNEQFF
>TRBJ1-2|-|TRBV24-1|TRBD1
TGTGCCACCCCGGACAGGGGGCGTGAGAATGGCTACACCTTC
CATPDRGRENGYTF
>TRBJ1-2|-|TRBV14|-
TGTGCCAGCAGCCAGGCAGAGTATGGCTACACCTTC
CASSQAEYGYTF
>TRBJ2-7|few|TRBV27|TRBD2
TGTGCCAGCTCGCGGGGGGCTAGCGGGGACTACGAGCAGTACTTC
CASSRGASGDYEQYF
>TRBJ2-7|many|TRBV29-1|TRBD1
TGCAGCGCCGGGACAGGGGGCCACGAGCAGTACTTC
CSAGTGGHEQYF
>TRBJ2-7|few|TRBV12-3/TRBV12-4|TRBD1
TGTGCCAGCAGTTTTGTTCTTCCCGGACAGGGGGCCTACGAGCAGTACTTC
CASSFVLPGQGAYEQYF
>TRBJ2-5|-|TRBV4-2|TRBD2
TGTGCCAGCAGCCAAGATACCCTAGCGGGGGGGCTTGAGACCCAGTACTTC
CASSQDTLAGGLETQYF
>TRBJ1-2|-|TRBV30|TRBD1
TGTGCCTGGAGTGTAGGGACAGGGGATGGCTACACCTTC
CAWSVGTGDGYTF
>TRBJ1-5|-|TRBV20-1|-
TGCAGTGCTAGAGTTACAGGGACCGGCAATCAGCCCCAGCATTTT
CSARVTGTGNQPQHF
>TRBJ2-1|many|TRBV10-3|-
TGTGCCATCAATTCCCAGGGGGGTGCCTACAATGAGCAGTTCTTC
CAINSQGGAYNEQFF
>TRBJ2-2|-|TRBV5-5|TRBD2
TGTGCCAGCAGCTTGGGGTACGCTAGCGGGGCGAACACCGGGGAGCTGTTTTTT
CASSLGYASGANTGELFF
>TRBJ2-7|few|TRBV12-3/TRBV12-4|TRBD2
TGTGCCAGCACCACCAGGGGCGGGGGGATATCCTACGAGCAGTACTTC
CASTTRGGGISYEQYF
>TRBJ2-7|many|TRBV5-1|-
TGCGCCAGCAGCTTACAGGGTCGAGGGTACGAGCAGTACTTC
CASSLQGRGYEQYF
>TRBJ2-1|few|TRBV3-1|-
TGTGCCAGCAGCCCCCACGGGGGCCTCAATGAGCAGTTCTTC
CASSPHGGLNEQFF
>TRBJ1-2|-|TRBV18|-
TGTGCCAGCTCACCAGAGCAGGAGAACTATGGCTACACCTTC
CASSPEQENYGYTF
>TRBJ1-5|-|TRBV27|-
TGTGCCAGCAGCCGAGAGCCGGGGAGCAATCAGCCCCAGCATTTT
CASSREPGSNQPQHF
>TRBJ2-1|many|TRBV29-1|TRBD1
TGCAGCGCCGCCGGGACAGGGAAGTACAATGAGCAGTTCTTC
CSAAGTGKYNEQFF
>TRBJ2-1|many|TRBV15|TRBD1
TGTGCCACCAGCAGAGATAACAGGGGATACAATGAGCAGTTCTTC
CATSRDNRGYNEQFF
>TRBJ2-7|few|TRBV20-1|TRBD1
TGCAGTGTGTCCCGACAGGGGCGCTACGAGCAGTACTTC
CSVSRQGRYEQYF
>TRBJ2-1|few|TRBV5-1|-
TGCGCCAGCAGCGAGACTAGGAATGAGCAGTTCTTC
CASSETRNEQFF
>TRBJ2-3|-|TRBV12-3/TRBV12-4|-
TGTGCCAGCAGCCCGCCCCTGTCCCTTACGCAGTATTTT
CASSPPLSLTQYF
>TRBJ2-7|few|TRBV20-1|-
TGCAGTGCTAGAGATGGGGCGGGGTCGTCCTACGAGCAGTACTTC
CSARDGAGSSYEQYF
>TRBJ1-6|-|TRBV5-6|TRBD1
TGTGCCAGCAGCCCGGACAGGGGTTCCTATAATTCACCCCTCCACTTT
CASSPDRGSYNSPLHF
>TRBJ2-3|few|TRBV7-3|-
TGTGCCAGCAGCTTATTCCAGGGTGGATCCAGAGATACGCAGTATTTT
CASSLFQGGSRDTQYF
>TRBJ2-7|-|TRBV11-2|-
TGTGCCAGCAGGCCTACAACCATCTACGAGCAGTACTTC
CASRPTTIYEQYF
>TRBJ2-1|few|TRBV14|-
TGTGCCAGCAGCGGCCTTGGGGTTAGCTCCTACAATGAGCAGTTCTTC
CASSGLGVSSYNEQFF
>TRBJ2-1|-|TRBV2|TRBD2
TGTGCCAGCAGAGTTAGCGGGGGGGCAAGTGAGCAGTTCTTC
CASRVSGGASEQFF
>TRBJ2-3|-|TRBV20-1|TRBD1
TGCAGTGCTCCTACCGACAGGGGGATCGGAACTGCGCAGTATTTT
CSAPTDRGIGTAQYF
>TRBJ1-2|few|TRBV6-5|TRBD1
TGTGCCAGCAGTTCCCGGGACAGGGGACCTTATGGCTACACCTTC
CASSSRDRGPYGYTF